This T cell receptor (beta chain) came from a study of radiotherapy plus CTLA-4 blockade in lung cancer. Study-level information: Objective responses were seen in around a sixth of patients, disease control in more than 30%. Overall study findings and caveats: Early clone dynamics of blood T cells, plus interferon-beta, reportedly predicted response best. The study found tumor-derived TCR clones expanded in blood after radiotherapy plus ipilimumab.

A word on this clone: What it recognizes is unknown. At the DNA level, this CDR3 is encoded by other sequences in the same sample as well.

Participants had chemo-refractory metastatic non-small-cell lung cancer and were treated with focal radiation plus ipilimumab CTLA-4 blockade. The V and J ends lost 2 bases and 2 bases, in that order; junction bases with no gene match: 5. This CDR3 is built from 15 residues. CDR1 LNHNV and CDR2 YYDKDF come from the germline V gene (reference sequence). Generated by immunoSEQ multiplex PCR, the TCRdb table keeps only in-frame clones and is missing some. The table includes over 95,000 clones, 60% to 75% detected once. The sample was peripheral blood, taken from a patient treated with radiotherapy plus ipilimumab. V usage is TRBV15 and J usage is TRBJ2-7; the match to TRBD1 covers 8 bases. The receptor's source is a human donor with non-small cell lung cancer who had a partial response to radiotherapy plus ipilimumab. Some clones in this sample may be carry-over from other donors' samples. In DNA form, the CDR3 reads TGTGCCACCAGCAGATCACGACAGGGGCCCTACGAGCAGTACTTC. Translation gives CATSRSRQGPYEQYF.